Below, one T cell receptor (beta chain) is given with its context. Its cognate antigen has yet to be identified. No clone much larger than this one lies a single base away; base qualities are absent. These data come from a study of blood T cells in healthy people across ages (dated by TCRdb to between 2014 and 2016). Background on the whole study: In model experiments, roughly one uniquely barcoded TCR beta cDNA molecule per two T cells was captured by template switching. To avoid experimental bias, donors of different ages were distributed randomly across sequencing lanes. The donors were split into four age groups: young (average about 15 years), middle-aged (roughly 40), aged (about 62) and long-lived (about 74). The study analyzed two additional independent replicas of 1 million unique cDNA reads from the same blood draw for two donors, one aged 18 to 29 and one aged 80 or older. The study measured age-related changes in TCR beta repertoire diversity using deep sequencing normalized with unique cDNA molecular identifiers. The research as a whole found: Observed TCR beta diversity per million T cells fell roughly linearly with age, and a significant reduction was already apparent by age roughly 40. Observed TCR beta diversity correlated strongly with the percentage of naive T cells measured by flow cytometry. Compared with the aged group, the long-lived group had more naive CD4+ T cells, fewer expanded clones and increased TCR diversity, a pattern suggesting age selection. Donor CMV infection status was unknown, potentially confounding age-related changes in expanded clonotypes. Bulk unsorted PBMC profiling prevented conclusive comparison of naive and antigen-experienced compartments. Total diversity estimates from one million sequenced T cells were considered lower bounds and underestimates.

Library method: 5' RACE. The run used an Illumina HiSeq 2500. The second PCR ran for roughly 7 to 11 cycles and used a J-beta primer mix along with a sample-barcoded 5' primer. A template-switch 5' adaptor carrying 12 random nucleotides introduced a unique molecular identifier onto each TCR beta cDNA molecule. At least 2.5 million CDR3-containing paired-end reads were obtained from each sample. First-strand cDNA was synthesized from all RNA with the Mint cDNA synthesis kit, primed by a TRBC-specific oligonucleotide. All cDNA was treated with uracil-DNA glycosylase and then went through a first 18-cycle PCR with the universal primers M1SS and BC2_uni_R. Under the source paper's analysis protocol: Each sample was normalized by randomly selecting 1 million high-quality reads, each carrying a distinct molecular identifier. Instead of being binned into consensus sequences, reads that shared molecular identifiers were thrown out. MiTCR, with a Q25 quality threshold and the strictest error-elimination algorithm, was used for CDR3 identification, clonotype clustering and error correction. Lower-bound total TCR beta diversity was estimated with a nonparametric unseen species model using Euler transformation. The public reads were reanalyzed by TCRdb: fastp trimming at Q25, MiXCR alignment, in-frame beta chains only. CDR3 protein sequences are deduplicated, and each keeps its most common genes and DNA. The V and J calls were not made by the authors but by TCRdb's processing. Counted in this sample were about 2 million distinct CDR3 sequences; about 50% of them appeared once. The ten largest clones add up to approximately 2.1% of the sample.

Systemically healthy Caucasian individuals from Russia, about 38 in total and aged about 6 to 90 years, were included as donors. Around 9.7 milliliters of peripheral blood were collected from each donor into EDTA-treated Vacutainer tubes. PBMCs were isolated by Ficoll-Paque density-gradient centrifugation, with at least 7 million obtained per sample. Total RNA, at least 6 micrograms per sample, was extracted from PBMCs with Trizol reagent. The percentages of naive CD45RAhigh/CD27high T cells were determined by flow cytometry on a PBMC aliquot from every donor. As encoded in the germline V gene, CDR1 is SGHRS while CDR2 is YFSETQ. V sheds 2 bases and J sheds 0 bases, leaving 12 bases between their ends. CDR3 length: 15 amino acids, cysteine to phenylalanine. Only the CDR3 portion is preserved as DNA: 45 bases, with reading frame beginning at the first base.

The sequenced sample consisted of blood. The sequence joins TRBV5-1 to TRBJ2-7; D gene: possibly TRBD1, on 6 matching bases. This receptor was identified in a woman in her thirties or forties in good health. The CDR3 protein: CASSFRDMSSYEQYF. Here is the DNA: TGCGCCAGCAGCTTCCGGGACATGAGCTCCTACGAGCAGTACTTC.